Below, one T cell receptor beta chain is given with its context. Here the gene names and germline are mouse. The read ends 4 residues early relative to the CDR3; the germline J gene fills the gap. Cutaneous lymph node cells were pooled, and they were sorted using CD4, CD8alpha, NKG2D, NKG2ACE and other markers. Trimming cost V 5 bases and J 0 bases; bases outside gene matches: 5. The V gene's germline CDR1 is NSQYPW and CDR2 LRSPGD (reference sequence). CDR3 length equals 15 residues. This record belongs to a study of CD8+ T cells in alopecia areata. cDNA serving as the sequencing template came from extracted, reverse transcribed RNA. Only in-frame clones appear in the TCRdb table, and some are missing; sequencing was by immunoSEQ multiplex PCR. The sample includes 270,000 or so clones, none of them occurring once.

The sample was CD4+ T cells sorted from a lymph node. This TCR was sampled from a C3H/HeJ mouse with alopecia areata. Mouse strain MHC haplotype: H2-k. J is TRBJ2-3 and V is TRBV1; 7 bases line up with TRBD2. CDR3 DNA, as far as it was read: TGCACCTGCAGTCGGCTGGGGGAGAGTGCAGAA. Translating gives CTCSRLGESAE. The CDR3 in full is CTCSRLGESAETLYF. Full variable domain (rest looked up from reference TRBV1 and TRBJ2-3): VTLLEQNPRWRLVPRGQAVNLRCILKNSQYPWMSWYQQDLQKQLQWLFTLRSPGDKEVKSLPGADYLATRVTDTELRLQVANMSQGRTLYCTCSRLGESAETLYFGSGTRLTVL.